Shown below are 8 T cell receptor beta chains from a single sample sequenced in a study of cytomegalovirus exposure and HLA in healthy donors. This PCR relied on a set of 60 Vbeta primers and 13 Jbeta primers. Profiled with immunoSEQ multiplex PCR; TCRdb holds only in-frame clones, not every one. The data contain roughly 80,000 clones, under 80% of them singletons. Sample: PBMCs. Receptor source: a woman in her fifties or sixties in good health and CMV-seropositive.

With respect to this clone: At one of its ends the junction is not consistent with the germline gene, which may arise from a read error. Other DNA sequences in this sample translate to the same CDR3. The chain recombines TRBV11-2 with TRBJ1-6, with 9 bases that match TRBD1. Germline V gene sequence: CDR1 SGHAT, CDR2 FQNNGV. This CDR3 has 13 residues. DNA for the CDR3: TGTGGATCGACCGACAGGGGGTCTTCACCTCTCCACTTT. It encodes CGSTDRGSSPLHF.

This clone was counted a single time. This rearrangement joins TRBV9 to TRBJ1-2; 9 positions agree with TRBD1. This CDR3 region has 13 residues. V trimming: 5 bases; J trimming: 2 bases; junction bases outside the gene matches: 1. Germline CDR1 SGDLS, CDR2 YYNGEE. In nucleotides, the CDR3 is TGTGCCAGCAGAGGGACAGGGAACTATGGCTACACCTTC. Translating it yields CASRGTGNYGYTF.

The chain recombines TRBV19 with TRBJ1-1, with D perhaps TRBD1 (5 bases). The CDR3 runs 16 residues. Trimming cost V 5 bases and J 4 bases, with 20 bases left between them. CDR1 and CDR2 (germline): LNHDA, SQIVND (reference sequence). The CDR3 nucleotides are TGTGCCAGTAGTCGTCCTGTGGGGGGGTTAACCACTGAAGCTTTCTTT. Encoded protein: CASSRPVGGLTTEAFF.

The rearrangement links TRBV2 to TRBJ1-2; 9 bases align to TRBD1. V gave up 8 bases and J gave up 7 bases; unmatched junction bases: 11. Germline CDR1 and CDR2: SNHLY and FYNNEI. This CDR3 is 14 amino acids long. CDR3 loop: CASAPGTGSFGYTF. The CDR3 DNA follows: TGTGCCAGCGCCCCCGGGACAGGGAGTTTTGGCTACACCTTC.

The chain has TRBV7-8 and TRBJ2-2; D perhaps matches TRBD2 (7 bases). Trimming shortened V by 3 bases and J by 6 bases, and 14 bases separated the two germline ends. The CDR3 has 15 residues. Germline-derived CDR1 and CDR2 are SGHVS and FQNEAQ. This CDR3 reads CASSLGGQMAGELFF. The CDR3 coding sequence is TGTGCCAGCAGCTTGGGGGGGCAAATGGCCGGGGAGCTGTTTTTT. The full variable domain, in which reference TRBV7-8 and TRBJ2-2 provide the parts outside the CDR3, is GAGVSQSPRYKVAKRGQDVALRCDPISGHVSLFWYQQALGQGPEFLTYFQNEAQLDKSGLPSDRFFAERPEGSVSTLKIQRTQQEDSAVYLCASSLGGQMAGELFFGEGSRLTVL.

This sequence joins TRBV6-5 and TRBJ2-1; the D gene is possibly TRBD2 (6 bases). V was trimmed by 6 bases and J by 6 bases, leaving 18 bases between them. CDR1 and CDR2 (germline): MNHEY, SVGAGI. The CDR3 is 15 amino acids. CDR3 in DNA: TGTGCCAGCAGAACGGGACTCTATGTAGGCAATGAGCAGTTCTTC. It is translated as CASRTGLYVGNEQFF.

The chain links TRBV6-1 to TRBJ1-1; no clear D. V lost 3 bases to trimming and J lost 7 bases, with 15 bases between them. Germline CDR1 reads MNHNS; CDR2 reads SASEGT. CDR3 length: 14 residues. This CDR3 is CASSDPVRGLEAFF. The CDR3 coding sequence is TGTGCCAGCAGTGATCCCGTAAGAGGGCTTGAAGCTTTCTTT.

This clone was seen a handful of times. The rearrangement joins TRBV4-1 to TRBJ2-1; 12 bases are a match to TRBD1. CDR1 is MGHRA, CDR2 YSYEKL, per germline. This CDR3 spans 16 amino acids. J gave up 6 bases and V 7 bases, and 10 bases lay outside the gene matches. The CDR3, as DNA: TGCGCCAGCACACCACCCGGGACAGGGGGCCGCAATGAGCAGTTCTTC. Translated, it gives CASTPPGTGGRNEQFF.